This T cell receptor (beta chain) was obtained from a study of cytomegalovirus exposure and HLA in healthy donors. Healthy bone marrow donors formed the donor group. In the PCR, 60 Vbeta and 13 Jbeta primers were used. The protocol was immunoSEQ multiplex PCR, while the TCRdb copy is restricted to in-frame clones and leaves out a portion. The sample shows tens of thousands of clones, less than 80% of them seen only once. The V gene end was trimmed by 7 bases and the J gene end by 7 bases; junction bases not matched to a gene: 8. CDR3 length equals 14 residues. CDR1 and CDR2 (germline): LNHDA, SQIVND (reference sequence).

This clonotype was sampled from a woman aged 50 to 60 in good health and CMV-seropositive. V usage is TRBV19 and J usage is TRBJ2-1, with 9 nucleotides matching TRBD2. Sequencing used PBMCs. The CDR3 is CASTIAGVLNEQFF. CDR3 coding DNA: TGTGCCAGTACCATAGCGGGGGTTTTAAATGAGCAGTTCTTC.